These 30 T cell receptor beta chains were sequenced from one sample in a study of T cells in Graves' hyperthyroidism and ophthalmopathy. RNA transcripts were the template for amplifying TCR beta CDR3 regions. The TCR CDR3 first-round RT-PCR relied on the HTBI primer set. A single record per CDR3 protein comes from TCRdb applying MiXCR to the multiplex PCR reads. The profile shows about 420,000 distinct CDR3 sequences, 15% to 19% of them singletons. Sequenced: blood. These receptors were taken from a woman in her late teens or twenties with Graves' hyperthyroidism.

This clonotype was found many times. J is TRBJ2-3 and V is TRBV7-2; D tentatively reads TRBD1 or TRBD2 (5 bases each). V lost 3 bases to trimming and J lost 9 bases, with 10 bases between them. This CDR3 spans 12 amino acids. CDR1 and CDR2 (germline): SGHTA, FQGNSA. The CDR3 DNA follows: TGTGCCAGCAGCTTGACCTGGGACACGCAGTATTTT. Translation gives CASSLTWDTQYF. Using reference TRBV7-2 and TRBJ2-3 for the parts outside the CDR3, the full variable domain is GAGVSQSPSNKVTEKGKDVELRCDPISGHTALYWYRQSLGQGLEFLIYFQGNSAPDKSGLPSDRFSAERTGGSVSTLTIQRTQQEDSAVYLCASSLTWDTQYFGPGTRLTVL.

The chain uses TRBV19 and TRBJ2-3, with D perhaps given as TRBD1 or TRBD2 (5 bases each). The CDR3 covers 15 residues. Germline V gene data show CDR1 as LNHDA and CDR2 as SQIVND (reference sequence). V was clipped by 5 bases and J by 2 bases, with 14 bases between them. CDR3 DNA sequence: TGTGCCAGTAGTCCGAGGGACGGCCTCACAGATACGCAGTATTTT. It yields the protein CASSPRDGLTDTQYF.

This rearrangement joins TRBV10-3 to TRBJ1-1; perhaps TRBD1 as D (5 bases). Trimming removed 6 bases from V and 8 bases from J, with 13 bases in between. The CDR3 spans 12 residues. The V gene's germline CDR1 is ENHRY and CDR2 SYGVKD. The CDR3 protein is CAIRGGLGEAFF. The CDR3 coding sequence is TGTGCCATCAGGGGGGGGTTAGGAGAAGCTTTCTTT.

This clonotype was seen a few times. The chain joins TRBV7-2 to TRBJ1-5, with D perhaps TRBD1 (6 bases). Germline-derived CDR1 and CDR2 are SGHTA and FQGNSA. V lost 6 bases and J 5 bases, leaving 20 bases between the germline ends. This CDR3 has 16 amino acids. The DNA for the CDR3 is TGTGCCAGCAGTGCCTTTGGTGGCAGGGGAGATCAGCCCCAGCATTTT. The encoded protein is CASSAFGGRGDQPQHF.

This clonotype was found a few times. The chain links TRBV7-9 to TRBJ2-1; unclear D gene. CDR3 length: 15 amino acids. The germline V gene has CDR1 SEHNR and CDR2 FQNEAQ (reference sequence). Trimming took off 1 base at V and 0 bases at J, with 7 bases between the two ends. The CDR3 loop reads CASSLVRSSYNEQFF. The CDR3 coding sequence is TGTGCCAGCAGCTTAGTCCGCAGCTCCTACAATGAGCAGTTCTTC.

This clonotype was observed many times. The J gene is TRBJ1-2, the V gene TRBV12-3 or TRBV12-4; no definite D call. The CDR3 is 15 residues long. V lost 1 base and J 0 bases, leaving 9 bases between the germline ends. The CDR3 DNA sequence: TGTGCCAGCAGTTTAGAAACAGCAGCTAACTATGGCTACACCTTC. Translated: CASSLETAANYGYTF.

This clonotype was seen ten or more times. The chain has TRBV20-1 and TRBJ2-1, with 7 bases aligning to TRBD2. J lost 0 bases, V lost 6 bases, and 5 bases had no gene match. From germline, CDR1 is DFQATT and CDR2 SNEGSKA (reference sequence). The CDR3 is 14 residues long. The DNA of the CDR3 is TGCAGTGCAGGGGACTACAGCTCCTACAATGAGCAGTTCTTC. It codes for CSAGDYSSYNEQFF.

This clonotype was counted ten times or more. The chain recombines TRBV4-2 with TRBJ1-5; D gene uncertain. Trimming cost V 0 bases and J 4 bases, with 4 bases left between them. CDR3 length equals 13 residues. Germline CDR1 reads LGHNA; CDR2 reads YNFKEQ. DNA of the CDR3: TGTGCCAGCAGCCAAGAACAGAATCAGCCCCAGCATTTT. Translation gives CASSQEQNQPQHF.

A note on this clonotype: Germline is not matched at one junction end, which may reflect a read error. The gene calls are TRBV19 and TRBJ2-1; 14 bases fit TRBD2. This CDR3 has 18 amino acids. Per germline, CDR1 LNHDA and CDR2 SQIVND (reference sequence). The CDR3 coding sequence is TGTGCCAGTAGGGGGACTAGCGGGGGTATTAGCTCCTACAATGAGCAGTCCTTC. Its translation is CASRGTSGGISSYNEQSF. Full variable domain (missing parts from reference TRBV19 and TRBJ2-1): DGGITQSPKYLFRKEGQNVTLSCEQNLNHDAMYWYRQDPGQGLRLIYYSQIVNDFQKGDIAEGYSVSREKKESFPLTVTSAQKNPTAFYLCASRGTSGGISSYNEQSFGPGTRLTVL.

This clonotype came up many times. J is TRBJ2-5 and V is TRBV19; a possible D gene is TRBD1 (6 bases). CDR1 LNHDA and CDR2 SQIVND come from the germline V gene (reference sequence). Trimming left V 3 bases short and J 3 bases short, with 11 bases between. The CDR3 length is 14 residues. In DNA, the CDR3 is TGTGCCAGTAGTATGCTCGCAGGGGAAGAGACCCAGTACTTC. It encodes CASSMLAGEETQYF. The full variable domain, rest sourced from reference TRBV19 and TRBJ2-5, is DGGITQSPKYLFRKEGQNVTLSCEQNLNHDAMYWYRQDPGQGLRLIYYSQIVNDFQKGDIAEGYSVSREKKESFPLTVTSAQKNPTAFYLCASSMLAGEETQYFGPGTRLLVL.

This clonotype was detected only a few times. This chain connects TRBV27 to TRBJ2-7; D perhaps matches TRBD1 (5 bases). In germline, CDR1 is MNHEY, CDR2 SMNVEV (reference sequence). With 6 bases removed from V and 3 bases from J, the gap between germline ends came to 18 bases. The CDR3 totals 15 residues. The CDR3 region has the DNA TGTGCCAGCAGCCACAGGCTACCTACCCACTACGAGCAGTACTTC. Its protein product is CASSHRLPTHYEQYF.

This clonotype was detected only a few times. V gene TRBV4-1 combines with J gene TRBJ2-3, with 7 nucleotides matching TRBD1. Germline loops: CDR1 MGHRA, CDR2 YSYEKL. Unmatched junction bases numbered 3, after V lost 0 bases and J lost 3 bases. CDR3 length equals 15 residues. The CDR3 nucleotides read TGCGCCAGCAGCCAAGATCCGGGACAGACAGATACGCAGTATTTT. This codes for CASSQDPGQTDTQYF.

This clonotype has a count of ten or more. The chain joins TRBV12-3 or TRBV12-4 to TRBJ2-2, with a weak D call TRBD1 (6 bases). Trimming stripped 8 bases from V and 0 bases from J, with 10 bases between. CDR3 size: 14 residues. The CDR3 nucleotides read TGTGCCAGCGAGGACAGCGCGAACACCGGGGAGCTGTTTTTT. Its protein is CASEDSANTGELFF.

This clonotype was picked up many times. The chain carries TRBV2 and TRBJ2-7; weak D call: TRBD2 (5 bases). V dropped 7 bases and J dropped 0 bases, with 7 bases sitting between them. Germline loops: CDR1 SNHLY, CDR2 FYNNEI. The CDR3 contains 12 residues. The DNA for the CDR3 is TGTGCCAGCAACGGACTCTCCTACGAGCAGTACTTC. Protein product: CASNGLSYEQYF.

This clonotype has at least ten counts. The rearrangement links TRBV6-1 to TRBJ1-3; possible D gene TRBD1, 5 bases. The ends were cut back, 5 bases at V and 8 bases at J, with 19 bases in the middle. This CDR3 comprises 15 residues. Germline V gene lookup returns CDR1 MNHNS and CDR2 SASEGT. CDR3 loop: CASSSLTTRGDTIYF. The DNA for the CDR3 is TGTGCCAGCAGTTCCCTGACAACCCGGGGCGACACCATATATTTT.

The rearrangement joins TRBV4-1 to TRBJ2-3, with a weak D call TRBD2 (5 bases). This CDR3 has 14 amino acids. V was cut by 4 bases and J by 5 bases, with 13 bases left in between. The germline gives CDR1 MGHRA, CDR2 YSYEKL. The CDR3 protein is CASSPDGMGDTQYF. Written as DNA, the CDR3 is TGCGCCAGCAGCCCGGACGGGATGGGAGATACGCAGTATTTT.

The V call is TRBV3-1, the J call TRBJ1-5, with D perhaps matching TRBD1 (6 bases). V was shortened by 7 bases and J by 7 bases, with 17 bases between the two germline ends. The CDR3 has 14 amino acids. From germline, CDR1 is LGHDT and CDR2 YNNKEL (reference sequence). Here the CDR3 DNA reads TGTGCCAGCATACCGGGGGGGCGTGGACAGCCCCAGCATTTT. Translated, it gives CASIPGGRGQPQHF.

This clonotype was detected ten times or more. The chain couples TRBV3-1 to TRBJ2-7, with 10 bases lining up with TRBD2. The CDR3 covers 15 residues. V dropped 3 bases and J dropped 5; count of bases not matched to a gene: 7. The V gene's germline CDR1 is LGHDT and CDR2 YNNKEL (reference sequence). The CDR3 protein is CASSHLAGGRDEQYF. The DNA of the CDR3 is TGTGCCAGCAGCCACTTAGCGGGAGGACGAGACGAGCAGTACTTC.

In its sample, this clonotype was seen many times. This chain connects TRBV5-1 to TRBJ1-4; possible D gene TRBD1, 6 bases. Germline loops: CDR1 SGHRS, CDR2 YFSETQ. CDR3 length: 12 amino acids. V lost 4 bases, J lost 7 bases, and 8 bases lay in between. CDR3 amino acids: CASSADSEKLFF. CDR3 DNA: TGCGCCAGCAGCGCGGACAGTGAAAAACTGTTTTTT.

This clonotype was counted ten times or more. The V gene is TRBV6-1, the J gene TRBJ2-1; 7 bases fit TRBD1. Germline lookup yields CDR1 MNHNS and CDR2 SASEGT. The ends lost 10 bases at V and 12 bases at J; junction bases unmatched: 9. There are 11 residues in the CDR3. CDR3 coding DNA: TGTGCCAAAAGACAGGGCCGTGGGCAGTTCTTC. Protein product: CAKRQGRGQFF.

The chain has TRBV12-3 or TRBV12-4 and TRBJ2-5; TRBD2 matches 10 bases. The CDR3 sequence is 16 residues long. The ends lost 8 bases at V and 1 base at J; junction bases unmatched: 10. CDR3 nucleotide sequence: TGTGCCAGCGGGGGGCCTAGCGGGAGTGGCCAAGAGACCCAGTACTTC. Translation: CASGGPSGSGQETQYF.

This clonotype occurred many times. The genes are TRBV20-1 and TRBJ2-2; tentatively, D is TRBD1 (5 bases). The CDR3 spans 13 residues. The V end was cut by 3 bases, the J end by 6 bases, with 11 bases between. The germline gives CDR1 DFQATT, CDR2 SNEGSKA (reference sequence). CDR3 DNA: TGCAGTGCTAGCGTAGGGGCCGCCGGGGAGCTGTTTTTT. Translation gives CSASVGAAGELFF.

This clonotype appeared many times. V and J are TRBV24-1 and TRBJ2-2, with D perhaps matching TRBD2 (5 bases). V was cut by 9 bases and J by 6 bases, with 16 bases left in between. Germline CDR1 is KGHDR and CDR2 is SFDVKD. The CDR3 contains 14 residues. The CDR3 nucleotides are TGTGCCACCGAAAGCGGTCAGAGCTCCGGGGAGCTGTTTTTT. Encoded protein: CATESGQSSGELFF.

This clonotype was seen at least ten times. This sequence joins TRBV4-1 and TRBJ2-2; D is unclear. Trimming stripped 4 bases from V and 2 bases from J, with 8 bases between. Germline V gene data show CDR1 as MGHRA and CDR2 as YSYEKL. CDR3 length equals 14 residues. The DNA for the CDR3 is TGCGCCAGCAGCCGCGCGATTAACACCGGGGAGCTGTTTTTT. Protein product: CASSRAINTGELFF.

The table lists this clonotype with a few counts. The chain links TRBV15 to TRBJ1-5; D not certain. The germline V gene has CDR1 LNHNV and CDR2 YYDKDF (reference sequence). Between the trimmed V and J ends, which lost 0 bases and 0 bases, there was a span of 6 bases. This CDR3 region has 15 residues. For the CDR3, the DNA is TGTGCCACCAGCAGAGATCGGGGTAGCAATCAGCCCCAGCATTTT. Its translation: CATSRDRGSNQPQHF. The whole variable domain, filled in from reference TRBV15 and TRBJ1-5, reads DAMVIQNPRYQVTQFGKPVTLSCSQTLNHNVMYWYQQKSSQAPKLLFHYYDKDFNNEADTPDNFQSRRPNTSFCFLDIRSPGLGDTAMYLCATSRDRGSNQPQHFGDGTRLSIL.

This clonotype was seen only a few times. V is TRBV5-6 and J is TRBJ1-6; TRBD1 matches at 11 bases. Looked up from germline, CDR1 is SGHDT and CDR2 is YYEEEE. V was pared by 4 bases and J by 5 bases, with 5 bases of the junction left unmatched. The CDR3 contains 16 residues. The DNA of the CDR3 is TGTGCCAGCAGCAGGAGGGACAGGGGGAATAATTCACCCCTCCACTTT. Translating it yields CASSRRDRGNNSPLHF.

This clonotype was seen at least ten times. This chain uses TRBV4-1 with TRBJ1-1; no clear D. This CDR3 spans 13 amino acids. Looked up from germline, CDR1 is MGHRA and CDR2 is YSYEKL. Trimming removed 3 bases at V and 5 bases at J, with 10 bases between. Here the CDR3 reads CASSQYKKTEAFF. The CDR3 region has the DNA TGCGCCAGCAGCCAGTATAAGAAGACTGAAGCTTTCTTT.

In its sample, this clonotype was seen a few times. CDR3: CASSSIAGGTDTQYF. For the CDR3, the DNA is TGTGCCAGCAGCTCGATAGCGGGAGGAACAGATACGCAGTATTTT. The V call is TRBV5-4, the J call TRBJ2-3; TRBD2 aligns across 10 bases. The CDR3 sequence is 15 residues long. J lost 3 bases, V lost 3 bases, and 4 bases had no gene match. Germline values: CDR1 SGHNT, CDR2 YYREEE (reference sequence).

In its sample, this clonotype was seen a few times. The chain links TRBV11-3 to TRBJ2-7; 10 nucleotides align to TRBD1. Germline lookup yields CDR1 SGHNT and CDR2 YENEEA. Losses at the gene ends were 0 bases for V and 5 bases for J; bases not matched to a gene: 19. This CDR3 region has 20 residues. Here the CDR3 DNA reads TGTGCCAGCAGCTTAGATGTTGGCGGGACAGGGGTATATTTAGTCGACGAGCAGTACTTC. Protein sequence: CASSLDVGGTGVYLVDEQYF.

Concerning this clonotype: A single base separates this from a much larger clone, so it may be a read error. As DNA, the CDR3 is TGTGCCAGCTCACCAGGGGTCGGAGCCAAAAACATTCAGTACTTC. Protein sequence: CASSPGVGAKNIQYF. J is TRBJ2-4 and V is TRBV18; D gene uncertain. The germline CDR1 and CDR2 sequences are KGHSH and LQKENI. The CDR3 runs to 15 residues. V was trimmed by 2 bases and J by 0 bases, leaving 8 bases between them.